The 27 T cell receptor beta chains in this list originate from one sample, sequenced in a study of T cell responses to AZD1222 COVID-19 vaccine listed by TCRdb under 2021. Libraries were constructed by the immunoSEQ multiplex PCR assay. Drawn from immuneACCESS, this table holds only the in-frame rearrangements with V and J called that TCRdb kept. Clones are partly lost; checked studies trace under half to an unresolved V gene and leave the rest unexplained. This sample gives approximately 150,000 clones in total; around 90% of them show up just once. In total, the top ten clones hold about 1.6% of the sample. The time point label of this sample denotes: baseline before first vaccination. The sequenced sample was peripheral blood, obtained on day 0 of AZD1222 vaccination. These receptors were taken from an adult in good health.

The chain combines TRBV6-5 with TRBJ1-2; D remains ambiguous. CDR1 and CDR2 (germline): MNHEY, SVGAGI. The CDR3 loop spans 13 amino acids. Trimming removed 6 bases at V and 6 bases at J, with 14 bases between. The CDR3 reads CASRTLATNGYTF. CDR3 nucleotides: TGTGCCAGCAGGACCTTAGCGACAAATGGCTACACCTTC.

The rearrangement uses TRBV7-9 and TRBJ1-6; 8 nucleotides align to TRBD1. CDR1 and CDR2 from the germline V gene are SEHNR and FQNEAQ (reference sequence). The CDR3 length is 15 residues. With 2 bases clipped from V and 7 bases from J, the junction kept 4 bases outside the gene matches. The CDR3 reads CASSLRQGNNSPLHF. Here the CDR3 DNA reads TGTGCCAGCAGCTTACGACAGGGGAACAATTCACCCCTCCACTTT.

J is TRBJ1-5 and V is TRBV11-2; maybe TRBD1 (6 bases). The CDR3 spans 13 residues. CDR1 is SGHAT and CDR2 is FQNNGV in the germline V gene. V lost 6 bases, J lost 5 bases, and 11 bases lay in between. The CDR3 DNA is TGTGCCAGCAGTGGACAGTTGCATCAGCCCCAGCATTTT. This encodes CASSGQLHQPQHF.

The chain uses TRBV4-1 and TRBJ1-3; the D is unclear. With 2 bases removed from V and 2 bases from J, the gap between germline ends came to 10 bases. The CDR3 length is 15 residues. The germline V gene has CDR1 MGHRA and CDR2 YSYEKL. The CDR3 here is CASSQSTRAGNTIYF. CDR3 in DNA: TGCGCCAGCAGCCAATCCACCCGGGCTGGAAACACCATATATTTT.

The J gene is TRBJ1-1, the V gene TRBV7-9; 9 bases fit TRBD1. The ends lost 5 bases at V and 4 bases at J; junction bases unmatched: 11. The germline V gene encodes CDR1 SEHNR and CDR2 FQNEAQ (reference sequence). This CDR3 has 16 residues. DNA of the CDR3: TGTGCCAGCAGCCCCCCTCCGGGACAGGGTAGCACTGAAGCTTTCTTT. Encoded protein: CASSPPPGQGSTEAFF.

This sequence joins TRBV7-2 and TRBJ2-7, with D possibly matching TRBD2 (5 bases). Germline V gene lookup returns CDR1 SGHTA and CDR2 FQGNSA. The V end lost 4 bases, the J end lost 9 bases, and 16 bases lay between the germline ends. The CDR3 has 13 amino acids. CDR3 region: CASSSYRDLGQYF. In nucleotides, the CDR3 is TGTGCCAGCAGCTCCTATCGGGATTTAGGGCAGTACTTC.

The chain carries TRBV4-1 and TRBJ1-2; D unclear. CDR1 is MGHRA and CDR2 is YSYEKL in the germline V gene. The CDR3 totals 18 residues. V lost 1 base and J lost 4, with 22 bases in between. CDR3 coding DNA: TGCGCCAGCAGCCAAGCTCTGGGCCAGGCATATTTAACCTATGGCTACACCTTC. Its protein product is CASSQALGQAYLTYGYTF.

V usage is TRBV3-1 (or the pseudogene TRBV3-2) and J usage is TRBJ1-6; 7 bases match TRBD1. From germline, CDR1 is LGHDT and CDR2 YNNKEL (reference sequence). This CDR3 spans 14 amino acids. DNA for the CDR3: TGTGCGTCGGGACAGATCTCCTATAATTCACCCCTCCACTTT. It codes for CASGQISYNSPLHF.

The V call is TRBV4-2, the J call TRBJ1-3, with D perhaps TRBD1 (6 bases). Germline values: CDR1 LGHNA, CDR2 YNFKEQ. The germline V and J ends were trimmed by 0 bases and 5 bases, with 11 bases remaining between them. This CDR3 has 15 residues. The DNA of the CDR3 is TGTGCCAGCAGCCAAGATGGTCAGGGGAGAAACACCATATATTTT. It specifies CASSQDGQGRNTIYF.

The rearrangement links TRBV5-1 to TRBJ1-1; a possible D gene is TRBD1 (6 bases). The germline V and J ends were trimmed by 4 bases and 1 base, with 14 bases remaining between them. The germline V gene encodes CDR1 SGHRS and CDR2 YFSETQ. There are 15 residues in the CDR3. Here the CDR3 reads CASSLSQGQNTEAFF. The CDR3 region has the DNA TGCGCCAGCAGCCTGTCACAGGGACAGAACACTGAAGCTTTCTTT.

The chain has TRBV6-5 and TRBJ1-5; no reliable D call. V lost 7 bases and J 4 bases, leaving 11 bases between the germline ends. This CDR3 comprises 13 residues. Germline CDR1 MNHEY, CDR2 SVGAGI. CDR3 bases: TGTGCCAGCAAAAAGGGCCTGAATCAGCCCCAGCATTTT. It is translated as CASKKGLNQPQHF.

The chain is built from TRBV19 and TRBJ2-3; D is possibly TRBD1 (5 bases). Deletions cut 9 bases from V and 0 bases from J, with 16 bases between. CDR3 size: 15 residues. From germline, CDR1 is LNHDA and CDR2 SQIVND (reference sequence). In DNA form, the CDR3 reads TGTGCCAGCTCCGTGGGGCGTCCTAGCACAGATACGCAGTATTTT. This sequence encodes CASSVGRPSTDTQYF. The complete variable domain, with remaining parts taken from reference TRBV19 and TRBJ2-3, reads DGGITQSPKYLFRKEGQNVTLSCEQNLNHDAMYWYRQDPGQGLRLIYYSQIVNDFQKGDIAEGYSVSREKKESFPLTVTSAQKNPTAFYLCASSVGRPSTDTQYFGPGTRLTVL.

V is TRBV6-5 and J is TRBJ1-1; weak D call: TRBD1 (6 bases). Per germline, CDR1 MNHEY and CDR2 SVGAGI. Trimming removed 6 bases from V and 1 base from J, with 9 bases in between. This CDR3 has 13 residues. Here the CDR3 DNA reads TGTGCCAGCAGATTACAGGGGAACACTGAAGCTTTCTTT. Translated: CASRLQGNTEAFF.

This sequence joins TRBV7-6 and TRBJ1-4; possibly TRBD1 for D (6 bases). The ends were cut back, 5 bases at V and 7 bases at J, with 14 bases in the middle. The germline gives CDR1 SGHVS, CDR2 FNYEAQ. The CDR3 runs 14 residues. CDR3 sequence reads: CASSLQGPVEKLFF. Written as DNA, the CDR3 is TGTGCCAGCAGCCTACAGGGACCAGTTGAAAAACTGTTTTTT. Looking up the rest from reference TRBV7-6 and TRBJ1-4 gives the full variable domain: GAGVSQSPRYKVTKRGQDVALRCDPISGHVSLYWYRQALGQGPEFLTYFNYEAQQDKSGLPNDRFSAERPEGSISTLTIQRTEQRDSAMYRCASSLQGPVEKLFFGSGTQLSVL.

The chain links TRBV4-3 to TRBJ1-4, with TRBD1 matching 9 bases. After removal of 2 bases from V and 3 bases from J, the junction contained 4 bases not matched to a gene. Germline-derived CDR1 and CDR2 are LGHNA and YSLEER. This CDR3 contains 16 residues. Written as DNA, the CDR3 is TGCGCCAGCAGCCAACTAGGGACAGGGCCTAATGAAAAACTGTTTTTT. As protein: CASSQLGTGPNEKLFF.

The chain uses TRBV2 and TRBJ1-1; unclear D gene. Germline assignment: CDR1 SNHLY and CDR2 FYNNEI. This CDR3 spans 13 amino acids. V shed 8 bases and J shed 5 bases, with 15 bases lying between them. Here the CDR3 DNA reads TGTGCCAGCGGACCCCTCTCGGGGACTGAAGCTTTCTTT. Protein sequence: CASGPLSGTEAFF.

The chain recombines TRBV6-5 with TRBJ1-1; TRBD1 agrees at 9 bases. CDR1 is MNHEY, CDR2 SVGAGI, per germline. V was pared by 5 bases and J by 6 bases, with 7 bases of the junction left unmatched. The CDR3 length is 14 residues. CDR3 sequence (DNA): TGTGCCAGCAGTCCTAGTGGGACAGGGCCTGAAGCTTTCTTT. Translation: CASSPSGTGPEAFF.

The chain is built from TRBV12-3 or TRBV12-4 and TRBJ2-1; maybe TRBD1 (5 bases). The CDR3 spans 13 residues. The V and J ends lost 3 bases and 10 bases respectively, with 13 bases between them. The CDR3 spells CASSLGPWSEQFF. The CDR3 DNA follows: TGTGCCAGCAGTTTGGGGCCCTGGTCGGAGCAGTTCTTC.

The chain carries TRBV6-5 and TRBJ2-7, with D maybe TRBD2 (6 bases). CDR3 length: 16 amino acids. V lost 0 bases and J lost 6, with 18 bases in between. The germline gives CDR1 MNHEY, CDR2 SVGAGI. CDR3 bases: TGTGCCAGCAGTTACTCGTCACGGGAGTATGGCTTCGAGCAGTACTTC. Translation gives CASSYSSREYGFEQYF.

The chain uses TRBV19 and TRBJ2-7; 9 positions agree with TRBD1. Germline lookup yields CDR1 LNHDA and CDR2 SQIVND (reference sequence). The V segment lost 6 bases and the J segment 2 bases; nucleotides outside the gene matches: 8. The CDR3 contains 15 residues. CDR3 sequence (DNA): TGTGCCAGTAGGGGACAGGGATTGGGGCCCTACGAGCAGTACTTC. Translated: CASRGQGLGPYEQYF.

The chain is built from TRBV7-3 and TRBJ2-1; 11 bases align to TRBD2. The ends lost 6 bases at V and 8 bases at J; junction bases unmatched: 9. Germline V gene sequence: CDR1 SGHTA, CDR2 FQGTGA. CDR3 length: 15 amino acids. Written as DNA, the CDR3 is TGTGCCAGCAGACTAATAGCGGGAGGGGTGGATGAGCAGTTCTTC. The encoded protein is CASRLIAGGVDEQFF.

The genes are TRBV5-6 and TRBJ2-7; no reliable D call. V was clipped by 4 bases and J by 2 bases, with 10 bases between them. Germline-derived CDR1 and CDR2 are SGHDT and YYEEEE. This CDR3 region has 13 residues. CDR3 region: CASSQGSPYEQYF. CDR3 nucleotide sequence: TGTGCCAGCAGCCAAGGGTCCCCCTACGAGCAGTACTTC.

CDR3 in amino acids: CAWGLAAGELFF. The CDR3 nucleotides read TGTGCCTGGGGCCTAGCGGCCGGGGAGCTGTTTTTT. The chain has TRBV30 and TRBJ2-2; 7 bases fit TRBD2. J gave up 6 bases and V 5 bases, and 3 bases lay outside the gene matches. In germline, CDR1 is GTSNPN, CDR2 SVGIG (reference sequence). The CDR3 is 12 residues long.

CDR3 loop: CAWSADRSLGLRSYNEQFF. CDR3 coding DNA: TGTGCCTGGAGTGCAGACAGGTCTTTAGGACTTCGATCCTACAATGAGCAGTTCTTC. This chain uses TRBV30 with TRBJ2-1; the D gene is possibly TRBD1 (6 bases). The CDR3 has 19 amino acids. Trimming cost V 1 base and J 1 base, with 23 bases left between them. Germline CDR1 and CDR2: GTSNPN and SVGIG (reference sequence).

V is TRBV30 and J is TRBJ1-2; TRBD1 agrees at 9 bases. Germline values: CDR1 GTSNPN, CDR2 SVGIG (reference sequence). This CDR3 has 15 residues. Trimming removed 5 bases from V and 8 bases from J; junction bases left unmatched: 15. The CDR3: CAWLPTGGVGWGYTF. The CDR3 DNA reads as TGTGCCTGGCTCCCCACAGGGGGCGTAGGATGGGGCTACACCTTC.

This chain connects TRBV11-3 to TRBJ2-7; D perhaps matches TRBD2 (6 bases). Trimming took 0 bases from V and 3 from J, leaving 12 bases between them. CDR3 length: 15 residues. In germline, CDR1 is SGHNT, CDR2 YENEEA. The CDR3 sequence: CASSLEAGPIYEQYF. DNA for the CDR3: TGTGCCAGCAGCTTAGAAGCGGGTCCTATCTACGAGCAGTACTTC.

This chain uses TRBV2 with TRBJ1-2; tentatively, D is TRBD1 (5 bases). CDR1 is SNHLY and CDR2 is FYNNEI in the germline V gene. V was pared by 2 bases and J by 0 bases, with 10 bases between. The CDR3 is made up of 15 amino acids. Here the CDR3 reads CASSERDGTNYGYTF. The CDR3 DNA sequence: TGTGCCAGCAGTGAAAGGGACGGAACTAACTATGGCTACACCTTC.